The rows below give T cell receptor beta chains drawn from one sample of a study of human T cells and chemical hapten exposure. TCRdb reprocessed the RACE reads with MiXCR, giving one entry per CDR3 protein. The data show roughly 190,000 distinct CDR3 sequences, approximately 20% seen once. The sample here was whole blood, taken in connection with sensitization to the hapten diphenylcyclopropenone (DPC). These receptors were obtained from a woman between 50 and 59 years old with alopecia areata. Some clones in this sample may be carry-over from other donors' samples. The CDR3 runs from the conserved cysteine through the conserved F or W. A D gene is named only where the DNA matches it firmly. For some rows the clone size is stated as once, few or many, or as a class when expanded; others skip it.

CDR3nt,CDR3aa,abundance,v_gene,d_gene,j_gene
TGCGCCAGCAGCTTTTTACGACTAGCGGGAGCGGACAATGAGCAGTTCTTC,CASSFLRLAGADNEQFF,few,TRBV5-1,TRBD2,TRBJ2-1
TGCGCCAGCAGCCACCGGGCCGCAGGGGGAAAAACCGGGGAGCTGTTTTTT,CASSHRAAGGKTGELFF,NA,TRBV4-1,TRBD1,TRBJ2-2
TGCAGTGCTAGAGATCACCGGACGGCCAATGAGCAGTTCTTC,CSARDHRTANEQFF,NA,TRBV20-1,NA,TRBJ2-1
TGCAGTGCTAGAGACAGGAGCGGGAGGGGGTCCTACGAGCAGTACTTC,CSARDRSGRGSYEQYF,few,TRBV20-1,TRBD2,TRBJ2-7
TGCGCCAGCAGCTTTCTAACAGATACGCAGTATTTT,CASSFLTDTQYF,NA,TRBV5-1,NA,TRBJ2-3
TGTGCCACCAGCAGAGATACCAGTCCCCAGGGGGGGGAAGATACGCAGTATTTT,CATSRDTSPQGGEDTQYF,NA,TRBV15,NA,TRBJ2-3
TGTGCCAGCAGTTACTCCTACACCGGGGAGCTGTTTTTT,CASSYSYTGELFF,NA,TRBV6-2/TRBV6-3,NA,TRBJ2-2
TGTGCCAGCAGCTTGGGGTTACCGGGCGAGCAGTACTTC,CASSLGLPGEQYF,few,TRBV7-9,NA,TRBJ2-7
TGTGCCAGCAGTTTTCGAAATAGTGGCACCGGGGAGCTGTTTTTT,CASSFRNSGTGELFF,few,TRBV12-3/TRBV12-4,NA,TRBJ2-2
TGCAGTGCTACGCTGACAGGGCGCCCAGATACGCAGTATTTT,CSATLTGRPDTQYF,few,TRBV20-1,TRBD1,TRBJ2-3
TGTGCCAGCAGTGACAGGGAGGGTGACAATGAGCAGTTCTTC,CASSDREGDNEQFF,few,TRBV6-2/TRBV6-3,NA,TRBJ2-1
TGTGCCAGCAGGGACAGTAGCAATCAGCCCCAGCATTTT,CASRDSSNQPQHF,NA,TRBV6-2/TRBV6-3,NA,TRBJ1-5
TGTGCCAGCAGTGTAAGACAGGAGAGCACAGATACGCAGTATTTT,CASSVRQESTDTQYF,NA,TRBV2,NA,TRBJ2-3
TGTGCCAGCAGCGTAGGTATAGGGGAGAGCTCCTACGAGCAGTACTTC,CASSVGIGESSYEQYF,few,TRBV9,NA,TRBJ2-7
TGTGCCAGCAGCTTAGGTGCTAGCGGGAGCCCCTTGAATGAGCAGTTCTTC,CASSLGASGSPLNEQFF,NA,TRBV11-2,TRBD2,TRBJ2-1
TGTGCCAGCAGCTTAAGTTTTCAGGGTGGCTATGGCTACACCTTC,CASSLSFQGGYGYTF,many,TRBV7-9,NA,TRBJ1-2
TGTGCCAGCAGCGTAAGAGGTAGCGCTGGAAACACCATATATTTT,CASSVRGSAGNTIYF,NA,TRBV9,NA,TRBJ1-3
TGCAGTGCTACAATAGCGGGGCTTTTGAACAATGAGCAGTTCTTC,CSATIAGLLNNEQFF,NA,TRBV20-1,TRBD2,TRBJ2-1
TGTGCCAGCAGTTTAGGGACAGACTCGGAGGGCTACACCTTC,CASSLGTDSEGYTF,NA,TRBV12-3/TRBV12-4,NA,TRBJ1-2
TGTGCCAGCAGTTTGCAAGGCACAGATACGCAGTATTTT,CASSLQGTDTQYF,NA,TRBV28,NA,TRBJ2-3
TGTGCCAGTAGTATGAGAGCTAGCGGAGGCCGCACAGATACGCAGTATTTT,CASSMRASGGRTDTQYF,few,TRBV19,TRBD2,TRBJ2-3
TGCAGTGCTAGAGGTCTCCCCGACGGCATAGAGAGGTACGAGCAGTACTTC,CSARGLPDGIERYEQYF,few,TRBV20-1,NA,TRBJ2-7
TGTGCTAGTGGCCCCCCGCGACCCACAGATACGCAGTATTTT,CASGPPRPTDTQYF,NA,TRBV12-5,NA,TRBJ2-3
TGTGCCAGCAGTGTACAGCGAATTAACACTGAAGCTTTCTTT,CASSVQRINTEAFF,many,TRBV12-3/TRBV12-4,NA,TRBJ1-1
TGCAGTGCTAGAGATAATAAGGGGCCCCACGAGCAGTACTTC,CSARDNKGPHEQYF,many,TRBV20-1,NA,TRBJ2-7
TGTGCCAGCAGCTTAGCGCCCGGGCAGGGGTCGACTGGAAACACCATATATTTT,CASSLAPGQGSTGNTIYF,few,TRBV7-6,NA,TRBJ1-3
TGTGCCAGCAGCCACCGGACTAGCACAGATACGCAGTATTTT,CASSHRTSTDTQYF,few,TRBV3-1,NA,TRBJ2-3
TGTGCCAGCAGGAGGGACGCTGGACCTCAAAGCCTCCACTTT,CASRRDAGPQSLHF,NA,TRBV6-2/TRBV6-3,NA,TRBJ1-6